The T cell receptor (beta chain) under discussion was sequenced for a study of shared clonotypes between healthy human individuals. Study in general: Per-donor plates numbered three CD4 naive, three CD4 memory, two CD8 naive and one CD8 memory.

A remark on this clone: The antigen is unknown.

CDR1 is KGHSH and CDR2 is LQKENI in the germline V gene. The CDR3 contains 17 residues. V was cut by 3 bases and J by 5 bases, with 20 bases left in between. Produced via immunoSEQ multiplex PCR; TCRdb's table is partial and in-frame only. The sample consists of a few million clones, 90% to 95% of them appearing once. Study results and caveats: Clonotypes which were not shared had lower generation probabilities than clonotypes that all four donors shared. With a few donors compared, 5% to 5.5% of naive CD4 clonotypes were shared.

This TCR was recovered from a man between 18 and 29 years old in good health. Some clones in this sample may be carry-over from other donors' samples. The chain recombines TRBV18 with TRBJ2-1; tentatively, D is TRBD1 (6 bases). The sample comprised naive CD4+ T cells from PBMCs. The subset is: CD45RA+ positively selected. CDR3 protein: CASSPQTPGHKHNEQFF. The CDR3 nucleotides are TGTGCCAGCTCACCGCAAACTCCGGGACACAAACACAATGAGCAGTTCTTC.